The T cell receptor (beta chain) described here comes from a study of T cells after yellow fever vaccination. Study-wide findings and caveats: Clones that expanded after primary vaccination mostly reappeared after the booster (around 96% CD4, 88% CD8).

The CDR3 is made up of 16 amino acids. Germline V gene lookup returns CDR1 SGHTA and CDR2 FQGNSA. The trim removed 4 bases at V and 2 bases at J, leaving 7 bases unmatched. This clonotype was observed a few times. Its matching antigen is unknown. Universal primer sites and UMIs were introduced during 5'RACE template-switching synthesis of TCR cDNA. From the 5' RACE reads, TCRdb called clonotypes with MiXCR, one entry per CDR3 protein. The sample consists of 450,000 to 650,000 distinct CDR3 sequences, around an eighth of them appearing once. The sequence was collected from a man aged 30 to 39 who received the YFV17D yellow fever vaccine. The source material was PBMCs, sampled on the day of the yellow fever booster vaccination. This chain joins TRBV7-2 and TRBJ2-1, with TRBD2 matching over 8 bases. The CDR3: CASSSGLAATYNEQFF. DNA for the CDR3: TGTGCCAGCAGCTCAGGACTAGCAGCCACCTACAATGAGCAGTTCTTC. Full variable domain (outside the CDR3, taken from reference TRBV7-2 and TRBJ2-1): GAGVSQSPSNKVTEKGKDVELRCDPISGHTALYWYRQSLGQGLEFLIYFQGNSAPDKSGLPSDRFSAERTGGSVSTLTIQRTQQEDSAVYLCASSSGLAATYNEQFFGPGTRLTVL.